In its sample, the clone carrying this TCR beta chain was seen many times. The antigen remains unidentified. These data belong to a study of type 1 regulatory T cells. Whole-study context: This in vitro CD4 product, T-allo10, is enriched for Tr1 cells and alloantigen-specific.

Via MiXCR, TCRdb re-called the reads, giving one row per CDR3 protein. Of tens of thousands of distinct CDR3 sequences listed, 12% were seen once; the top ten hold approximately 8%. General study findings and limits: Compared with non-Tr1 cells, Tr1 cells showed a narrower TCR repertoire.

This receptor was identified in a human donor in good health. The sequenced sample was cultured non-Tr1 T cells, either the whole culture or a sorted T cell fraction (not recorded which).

The CDR3 nucleotides are TGCGCCAGCAGCACGGACCGAGATAATTCACCCCTCCACTTT. Translated: CASSTDRDNSPLHF. The chain is built from TRBV5-1 and TRBJ1-6; D unresolved. The germline V gene has CDR1 SGHRS and CDR2 YFSETQ. Trimming took off 4 bases at V and 5 bases at J, with 10 bases between the two ends. This CDR3 has 14 amino acids. Full variable domain (rest looked up from reference TRBV5-1 and TRBJ1-6): KAGVTQTPRYLIKTRGQQVTLSCSPISGHRSVSWYQQTPGQGLQFLFEYFSETQRNKGNFPGRFSGRQFSNSRSEMNVSTLELGDSALYLCASSTDRDNSPLHFGNGTRLTVT.